Below are 20 T cell receptor beta chains sequenced from a single sample in a study of CD8 T cells in ankylosing spondylitis. Study-wide results and limits: Seven to nine highly homologous variants formed a TCR beta motif that appeared characteristic of ankylosing spondylitis blood.

The antigens of these receptors remain unknown. MiXCR was run by TCRdb on the 5' RACE reads, yielding one entry per CDR3 protein. Of 400,000 or so distinct CDR3 sequences listed, 26% are singletons. The source material was blood, either unsorted or a sorted T cell fraction (not recorded which). The source is a male donor with ankylosing spondylitis.

The chain is built from TRBV12-3 or TRBV12-4 and TRBJ2-2, with 9 positions matching TRBD1. This CDR3 contains 15 residues. J gave up 4 bases and V 4 bases, and 4 bases lay outside the gene matches. The CDR3: CASSSTGGGTGELFF. In DNA, the CDR3 is TGTGCCAGCAGTTCGACAGGGGGGGGCACCGGGGAGCTGTTTTTT.

The chain uses TRBV10-3 and TRBJ2-7; D gene uncertain. From germline, CDR1 is ENHRY and CDR2 SYGVKD. V was trimmed by 4 bases and J by 0 bases, leaving 4 bases between them. CDR3 size: 12 residues. This chain's CDR3 is CAISGISYEQYF. CDR3 nucleotides: TGTGCCATCAGTGGGATCTCCTACGAGCAGTACTTC.

A few counts support this clonotype. This rearrangement joins TRBV12-3 or TRBV12-4 to TRBJ2-6; the D is unclear. The CDR3 covers 16 residues. Trimming took off 5 bases at V and 2 bases at J, with 13 bases between the two ends. CDR3: CASSPLDLAGANVLTF. The CDR3 coding sequence is TGTGCCAGCAGTCCCCTGGACCTAGCTGGGGCCAACGTCCTGACTTTC.

The chain has TRBV20-1 and TRBJ1-1; TRBD1 agrees at 9 bases. In germline, CDR1 is DFQATT, CDR2 SNEGSKA (reference sequence). V was pared by 3 bases and J by 7 bases, with 3 bases of the junction left unmatched. The CDR3 has 12 residues. The DNA for the CDR3 is TGCAGTGCTAGGGACAGGGGCTATGAAGCTTTCTTT. Translation: CSARDRGYEAFF.

This clonotype was recorded only once. The V and J genes are TRBV20-1 and TRBJ1-5; TRBD1 matches 8 bases. In germline, CDR1 is DFQATT, CDR2 SNEGSKA (reference sequence). CDR3 length equals 12 residues. Losses at the gene ends were 3 bases for V and 6 bases for J; bases not matched to a gene: 1. CDR3 coding DNA: TGCAGTGCTAGGGACAGGGCTCAGCCCCAGCATTTT. Translation: CSARDRAQPQHF.

The chain combines TRBV29-1 with TRBJ2-5; perhaps TRBD2 as D (6 bases). The CDR3 length is 12 residues. With 7 bases removed from V and 2 bases from J, the gap between germline ends came to 11 bases. Per germline, CDR1 SQVTM and CDR2 ANQGSEA. The CDR3 DNA follows: TGCAGCGGCATTGCGGGGCAAGAGACCCAGTACTTC. Encoded protein: CSGIAGQETQYF.

This clonotype was counted between two and nine times. The chain joins TRBV7-2 to TRBJ2-7, with a possible D match to TRBD2 (6 bases). V gave up 6 bases and J gave up 6 bases, with 15 bases separating them. Germline CDR1 is SGHTA and CDR2 is FQGNSA. The CDR3 has 13 residues. CDR3 loop: CASREGSFSEQYF. The CDR3 DNA sequence: TGTGCCAGCAGGGAGGGTAGCTTCAGCGAGCAGTACTTC.

This chain uses TRBV9 with TRBJ2-3, with a tentative D call TRBD1 (5 bases). CDR3 length equals 12 residues. Germline values: CDR1 SGDLS, CDR2 YYNGEE. The V gene lost 7 bases and the J gene lost 2 bases, with 8 bases spanning the gap. CDR3 in amino acids: CASQGVTDTQYF. CDR3 nucleotide sequence: TGTGCCAGCCAGGGCGTCACAGATACGCAGTATTTT.

The chain uses TRBV19 and TRBJ2-7, with D possibly matching TRBD1 (5 bases). V dropped 7 bases and J dropped 7 bases, with 17 bases sitting between them. The CDR3 loop spans 13 amino acids. Germline CDR1 and CDR2: LNHDA and SQIVND (reference sequence). The CDR3 region is CASTSGALGEQYF. In nucleotides, the CDR3 is TGTGCCAGTACATCTGGGGCCCTCGGAGAGCAGTACTTC.

A note on this clonotype: Germline and junction disagree at one end, which may indicate a read error. The chain joins TRBV5-5 to TRBJ1-3; no definite D call. Germline lookup yields CDR1 SGHKS and CDR2 YYEKEE (reference sequence). CDR3 size: 14 residues. The CDR3 loop reads CASSPTNTGSTIYF. Here the CDR3 DNA reads TGTGCCAGCAGCCCGACTAATACGGGAAGCACCATATATTTT.

The table lists this clonotype with a few counts. The chain uses TRBV7-2 and TRBJ2-5; TRBD2 aligns across 11 bases. CDR1 and CDR2 (germline): SGHTA, FQGNSA. The CDR3 runs 15 residues. V was pared by 5 bases and J by 3 bases, with 5 bases of the junction left unmatched. For the CDR3, the DNA is TGTGCCAGCAGCGCGGGACTAGCGGAGGAAGAGACCCAGTACTTC. Translating it yields CASSAGLAEEETQYF. Filled out from reference TRBV7-2 and TRBJ2-5, the complete variable domain reads GAGVSQSPSNKVTEKGKDVELRCDPISGHTALYWYRQSLGQGLEFLIYFQGNSAPDKSGLPSDRFSAERTGGSVSTLTIQRTQQEDSAVYLCASSAGLAEEETQYFGPGTRLLVL.

This clonotype was observed a handful of times. The J gene is TRBJ2-5, the V gene TRBV24-1, with D perhaps TRBD2 (6 bases). The CDR3 contains 17 residues. Germline V gene data show CDR1 as KGHDR and CDR2 as SFDVKD. V was cut by 5 bases and J by 4 bases, with 22 bases left in between. The CDR3 DNA sequence: TGTGCCACCAGTGGCGAGAGTCCTAGGGCGCGGGGAGAGACCCAGTACTTC. It translates to CATSGESPRARGETQYF.

V and J are TRBV29-1 and TRBJ1-3; the match to TRBD1 covers 9 bases. The trim removed 7 bases at V and 7 bases at J, leaving 8 bases unmatched. This CDR3 has 13 amino acids. Germline CDR1 reads SQVTM; CDR2 reads ANQGSEA. CDR3 in DNA: TGCAGCGGCAGCACAGGGGGCGAGAACACCATATATTTT. Amino acids: CSGSTGGENTIYF.

This clonotype showed up many times. The chain carries TRBV12-3 or TRBV12-4 and TRBJ1-2; D remains ambiguous. The length of the CDR3 is 13 residues. V lost 6 bases to trimming and J lost 2 bases, with 10 bases between them. CDR3 DNA sequence: TGTGCCAGCAGCGGACGGCGGAACTATGGCTACACCTTC. Translation: CASSGRRNYGYTF.

This clonotype was seen a handful of times. This chain links TRBV5-1 with TRBJ2-1; D is unresolved. Germline CDR1 and CDR2: SGHRS and YFSETQ. The CDR3 sequence is 12 residues long. V was trimmed by 3 bases and J by 8 bases, leaving 9 bases between them. In nucleotides, the CDR3 is TGCGCCAGCAGCTATCCGGTTGATGAGCAGTTCTTC. Protein: CASSYPVDEQFF.

This clonotype occurred once. DNA of the CDR3: TGTGCCAGCAGCCCCCCGGCCAGGACCGGGGAGCTGTTTTTT. It yields the protein CASSPPARTGELFF. V gene TRBV4-2 combines with J gene TRBJ2-2; D not resolved. V was pared by 4 bases and J by 5 bases, with 11 bases between. Germline V gene sequence: CDR1 LGHNA, CDR2 YNFKEQ. There are 14 residues in the CDR3.

A few counts support this clonotype. V is TRBV12-3 or TRBV12-4 and J is TRBJ1-6, with D perhaps TRBD1 (6 bases). The V end lost 7 bases, the J end lost 5 bases, and 18 bases lay between the germline ends. The CDR3 totals 16 residues. CDR3 nucleotide sequence: TGTGCCAGCATCCACGCAGGGACAAGACATAATTCACCCCTCCACTTT. It is translated as CASIHAGTRHNSPLHF.

The chain uses TRBV5-1 and TRBJ1-1; D gene uncertain. Trimming removed 3 bases at V and 0 bases at J, with 12 bases between. This CDR3 has 15 residues. CDR1 is SGHRS and CDR2 is YFSETQ in the germline V gene. In DNA form, the CDR3 reads TGCGCCAGCAGCTCGGACGGTGACATGAACACTGAAGCTTTCTTT. Protein product: CASSSDGDMNTEAFF.

This clonotype was recorded many times. The V and J genes are TRBV12-3 or TRBV12-4 and TRBJ2-7; D ambiguous. The V end was cut by 0 bases, the J end by 1 base, with 10 bases between. This CDR3 spans 15 amino acids. CDR3 DNA sequence: TGTGCCAGCAGTTTAGCGGGGAAAAGTTCCTACGAGCAGTACGTC. This codes for CASSLAGKSSYEQYV.

This clonotype was seen ten or more times. The CDR3 DNA sequence: TGTGCCAGCAGCTTTTCGGGGTCAGATACGCAGTATTTT. Its translation: CASSFSGSDTQYF. This chain joins TRBV7-8 and TRBJ2-3, with D maybe TRBD2 (5 bases). Germline CDR1 SGHVS, CDR2 FQNEAQ. V lost 3 bases and J lost 4, with 8 bases in between. This CDR3 spans 13 amino acids.